This T cell receptor beta chain stems from a study of blood T cell repertoires in COVID-19. At the level of the study: From the United States, Italy and Spain came samples of acute and convalescent COVID-19.

Trimming stripped 6 bases from V and 2 bases from J, with 8 bases between. The CDR3 is made up of 12 amino acids. Germline V CDR1 and CDR2: MNHEY, SVGAGI. Method: immunoSEQ multiplex PCR; TCRdb's copy keeps in-frame clones and lacks some. The repertoire holds 95,000 to 130,000 clones, with approximately 82% as singletons. The sequence derives from a man in his 70s with active or convalescent COVID-19. The rearrangement joins TRBV6-5 to TRBJ2-7, with D possibly being TRBD2 (6 bases). Sequencing used peripheral blood. Here the CDR3 reads CASRAGTYEQYF. The CDR3 nucleotides are TGTGCCAGCAGGGCGGGAACCTACGAGCAGTACTTC.